Listed here is a single T cell receptor beta chain. Its specificity is unknown. A multiplex PCR was run with 60 Vbeta primers and 13 Jbeta primers. Clones were read by immunoSEQ multiplex PCR, and TCRdb kept only the in-frame ones, dropping some. This repertoire shows about 280,000 clones, about 90% found once; its top ten account for about 2.5%. Trimming at V came to 0 bases and at J to 4 bases, leaving 2 bases not matched to a gene. Germline CDR1 is MGHRA and CDR2 is YSYEKL. The CDR3 has 15 amino acids. The sample comes from a study of cytomegalovirus exposure and HLA in healthy donors. Study-wide findings and caveats: TCR association rates varied by HLA locus in a later analysis, with DRB1 highest and HLA-C lowest.

When sampled, the donors appeared nominally healthy, though they likely had unrecorded immune exposures. The sequence was obtained from a woman younger than 35 in good health and CMV-seronegative. J is TRBJ2-5 and V is TRBV4-1; 10 bases are shared with TRBD1. The sequencing sample was made of PBMCs. CDR3 DNA sequence: TGCGCCAGCAGCCAAGAGGGGGACAGGGGAGAGACCCAGTACTTC. Encoded protein: CASSQEGDRGETQYF.